This entry describes one T cell receptor beta chain. This clone was observed a single time. The antigen it recognizes is unknown. No quality values exist for individual bases; no much larger clone is one base distant. This sample is part of a study of cytomegalovirus exposure and HLA in healthy donors (dated by TCRdb to the late 2010s). Some background on the complete study: In an earlier analysis of under 600 of the donors, 276 Gb of sequence data and 95 million to 130 million unique TCR beta sequences from approximately 180 million T cells were reported. Of the roughly 410 genotyped donors, more than 75% were placed in the genetic ancestry cluster associated with self-reported Caucasian donors. HLA typing covered class I and class II loci at four-digit resolution. The study combined high-throughput TCR immunosequencing, statistical association of individual TCRs with disease status, and machine learning to predict cytomegalovirus infection status. Alongside the repertoire data, information on donor age, sex, ethnicity and CMV serostatus was compiled. The study used immunosequencing to profile the T cell repertoires of several hundred subjects and linked those repertoires to cytomegalovirus serostatus. The study aimed to test whether cataloging public T cell receptors could reveal signatures of past pathogen exposure. Among a few hundred genotyped donors of the cohort, an average of approximately 240,000 unique TCR beta nucleotide sequences were sequenced per donor, about a sixth of them non-productive. Roughly 5 DR-DQ haplotypes were treated as single units for association and clustering because of strong linkage in the cohort. In a later genetic analysis, genome-wide SNP genotypes for about three fifths of the roughly 670 donors were used, and that subset was treated as a discovery cohort. To study patterns of TCR occurrence, a later analysis re-analyzed previously published TCR beta repertoires from 700 or so donors and added high-resolution HLA genotyping. Roughly 300 gigabases of sequencing data and 70 million to 100 million unique TCR sequences were included in an early release covering several hundred HLA-typed donors. Along with the approximately 650-subject first cohort, a separate validation cohort of over a hundred different subjects was used. Rather than drawing on any new phenotypic data, the later analysis identified candidate immune exposures from TCR beta sequences and the way those sequences occurred across donors. The number of typed donors differed by locus: roughly 629-630 for A, B, C, DRB1 and DQB1; 500 to 550 for DQA1; approximately 600 for DPA1; and some 430 for DPB1. An earlier analysis of roughly 580 of the donors used high-throughput TCR beta sequencing to judge whether each TCR beta V gene segment behaved as functional or pseudogenic. Every discovery cohort repertoire had been produced on one sequencing platform.

Overall study results and their limits: Sequencing depth was assumed to be roughly uniform across donors in the presence/absence analyses, though that assumption may not hold. The 87-base-pair reads could not distinguish some IMGT-functional V segments, including TRBV6-2 and TRBV6-3, so those segments were excluded. Linkage disequilibrium might explain the correlated functional status among segregating V segments, but an unknown experimental factor could not be ruled out. Cytomegalovirus status was reported to be diagnosed by the classifier with high specificity and sensitivity in both the original and validation cohorts. In a later analysis, 16,951 TCR beta sequences were associated with specific HLA alleles at a false discovery rate of 0.05. A later analysis found that TCR association rates varied across HLA loci, with DRB1 alleles showing the most associated TCRs and HLA-C alleles the fewest. The sequencing pipeline was judged likely to have produced a cluster of highly shared sequence variants as a technical artifact. A later genetic analysis associated a missense DCLRE1C variant with V-gene and J-gene trimming of TCR beta chains, and an independent cohort replicated the association. Most CMV-associated TCR beta chains appeared to be HLA-restricted in a later analysis, and the HLA associations seemed to be driven largely by CMV exposure. An earlier analysis of approximately 570 of the donors showed that most TCR beta V segments appeared in productive rearrangements either about 90% or about 30% of the time, which broadly matched IMGT annotations. The earlier analysis of a few hundred of the donors excluded roughly 16 rarely observed V segments, including chromosome 9 orphons, because counts were too low. Most TCR sequences were seen in very few donors, while some public TCRs were found in many individuals. Immune exposure information for the cohort was limited to CMV serostatus. It was suggested by the authors that the approach could potentially be generalized to other disease states and immunological phenotypes. Several of the top co-occurrence clusters appeared to be linked to parvovirus B19, influenza, CMV and Epstein-Barr virus, according to a later analysis. Because some donors lacked HLA typing at each locus, the association tests relied only on the typed subset. When HLA alleles, especially DR and DQ, strongly co-occurred, attributing TCR associations to individual alleles was difficult. A few of the identified cytomegalovirus-associated TCR beta chains were confirmed in vitro to be specific for cytomegalovirus antigens. A later analysis found that HLA-associated TCR beta chains were more clonally expanded and had lower generation probabilities than equally common non-associated chains. The study listed approximately 150 TCR beta chains as associated with cytomegalovirus. This cohort had only TCR beta chains sequenced, and the lack of alpha or paired-chain data limited which features could be detected. A further reported finding was that TCR beta sequences accurately predicted the HLA-A and HLA-B alleles for most subjects in the first cohort. In a later genetic analysis, fewer N-insertions in productive TCRs were reported among donors in an Asian-associated ancestry cluster than the roughly 670-donor mean.

The CDR1 and CDR2 encoded by the germline V gene are SGHVS and FNYEAQ. Trimming removed 6 bases from V and 4 bases from J; the gene matches leave 6 bases unexplained. The CDR3 has 15 amino acids, counting the end cysteine and phenylalanine. Only the CDR3 DNA stays, 45 bases, in frame from base 1. The library was prepared using the immunoSEQ multiplex PCR assay. The multiplex PCR relied on a mix of 60 forward primers for TCR Vbeta segments and 13 reverse primers for TCR Jbeta segments. The CDR3 region of rearranged TCR beta genes was amplified from genomic DNA by a multiplex PCR assay. The amplified TCR beta libraries were sequenced on the Illumina HiSeq System as 87-base-pair reads. From the authors' description of their analysis: In a later analysis, 80 million or so unique TCR beta chains were counted across the roughly 700 repertoires, and roughly 11 million of these chains were shared by at least two donors. To remove PCR and sequencing errors, raw reads were error-corrected and collapsed into unique sequences using a nearest-neighbor algorithm that merged closely related sequences. V, D and J gene segments were assigned by aligning CDR3 sequences to IMGT reference sequences. Each retained sequence needed at least a six-nucleotide match to both a V gene segment and a J gene segment. Rearrangements were called productive when the CDR3 lacked stop codons and stayed in frame with V and J; all others were non-productive. CDR3 was defined by IMGT convention, running from the second conserved V-encoded cysteine to the conserved J-encoded phenylalanine. The earlier analysis of roughly 590 of the donors excluded any sequence lacking an unambiguous match to a single V gene segment. An earlier analysis of 500 to 600 of the donors classified V segments as functional when productive rearrangements were above 56.7% and as segregating when the standard deviation between donors was above 5%. A statistical classification framework was developed to diagnose cytomegalovirus status using the catalog of TCR beta chain sequences. V and J gene assignment, in a later analysis, came from comparing TCR nucleotide sequences with IMGT/GENE-DB human TR gene sequences. The TCRdist pipeline was used in a later analysis to assign CDR3 sequences and most-parsimonious VDJ recombination scenarios. In a later analysis, each TCR beta chain was defined by its CDR3 amino acid sequence together with its V-gene family, and reads lacking a unique V-gene family were excluded. To address suspected cross-contamination and a sequencing artifact, a later analysis removed approximately 600 highly shared, low-generation-probability nucleotide sequences. A later analysis calculated a clonal expansion index for each public chain from normalized within-repertoire ranks of inferred template counts. In a later analysis, generation probabilities were computed using a VDJ recombination model fitted to out-of-frame rearrangements, and the results were checked against IGoR. Hypergeometric tests were used in a later analysis to score TCR-TCR, TCR-HLA and TCR-CMV co-occurrence, with a repertoire-size bias correction applied to the TCR pairs. A later analysis estimated false discovery rates by permuting HLA or CMV assignments 20 times. In a later analysis, co-occurring TCRs were grouped using DBSCAN, with TCRdist sequence similarity added in when clustering inside HLA-allele-positive subsets. Co-occurrence clustering excluded repertoires with fewer than 30,000 or more than 120,000 public chains, plus five with anomalous nucleotide sharing. The table comes from immuneACCESS by way of TCRdb, which keeps in-frame sequences with V and J called. Part of the clones is missing from these tables; in studies checked, under half for an unresolved V gene and the rest for unknown reasons. V, J and clone size were drawn from that table, and D and trimming were deduced from the DNA. This sample comprises 160,000 or so clones, around 80% of them detected only once. Together, the top ten hold approximately 1.5% of the sample.

The cohort comprised hundreds of healthy bone marrow donors. At the time of sampling, every cohort member was nominally healthy, though immune exposures that went unrecorded were likely present. The donor tested CMV seronegative and was one of the 352 seronegative cohort members. Each donor provided a peripheral blood sample, and peripheral blood mononuclear cells were used for TCR beta sequencing. Genomic DNA was extracted from the blood cell samples with the Qiagen DNeasy Blood Extraction Kit. Source material: PBMCs. This receptor was taken from a man aged 35-49 years in good health and CMV-seronegative. The sequence is built from TRBV7-6 and TRBJ2-1, and 10 junction bases match TRBD2. The CDR3 loop reads CASSSSGSWYNEQFF. The DNA sequence is given as TGTGCCAGCAGTTCTAGCGGGAGTTGGTACAATGAGCAGTTCTTC.